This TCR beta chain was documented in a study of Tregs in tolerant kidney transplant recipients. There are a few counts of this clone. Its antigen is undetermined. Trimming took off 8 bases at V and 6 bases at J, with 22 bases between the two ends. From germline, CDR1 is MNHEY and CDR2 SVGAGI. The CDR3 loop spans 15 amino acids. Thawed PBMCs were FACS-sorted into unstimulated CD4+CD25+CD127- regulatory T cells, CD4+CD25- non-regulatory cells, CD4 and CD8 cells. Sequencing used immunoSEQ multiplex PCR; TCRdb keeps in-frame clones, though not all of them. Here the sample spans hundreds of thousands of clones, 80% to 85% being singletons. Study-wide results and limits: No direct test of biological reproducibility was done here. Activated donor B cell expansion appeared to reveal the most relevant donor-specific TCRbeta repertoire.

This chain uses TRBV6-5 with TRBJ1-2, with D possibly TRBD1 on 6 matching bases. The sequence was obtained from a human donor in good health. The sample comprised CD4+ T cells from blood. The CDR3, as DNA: TGTGCCAGCCCCCCAGGGGTTCCCGATGTGAATGGCTACACCTTC. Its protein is CASPPGVPDVNGYTF.